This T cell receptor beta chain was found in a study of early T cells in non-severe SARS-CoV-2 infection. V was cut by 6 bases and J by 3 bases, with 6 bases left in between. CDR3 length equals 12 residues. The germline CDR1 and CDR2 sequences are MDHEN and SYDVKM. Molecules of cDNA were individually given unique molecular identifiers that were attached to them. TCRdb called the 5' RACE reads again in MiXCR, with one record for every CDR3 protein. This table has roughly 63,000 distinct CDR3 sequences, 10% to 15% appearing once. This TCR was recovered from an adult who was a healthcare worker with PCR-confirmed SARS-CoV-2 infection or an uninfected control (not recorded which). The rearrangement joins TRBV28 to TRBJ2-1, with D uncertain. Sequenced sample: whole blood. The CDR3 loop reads CASRMNYNEQFF. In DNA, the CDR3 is TGTGCCAGCAGGATGAACTACAATGAGCAGTTCTTC.